Following are 4 T cell receptor beta chains from one sample sequenced in a study of blood T cell repertoires in COVID-19. Profiled with immunoSEQ multiplex PCR; TCRdb holds only in-frame clones, not every one. This sample has around 330,000 clones, with 90% found just once. The specimen was PBMCs or T cells enriched from blood (not recorded which). The receptor set was obtained from a man aged 60 to 75 who had recovered from COVID-19.

To note about this clone: This sample also contains other DNA sequences that code for the same CDR3. V usage is TRBV7-9 and J usage is TRBJ2-1; 15 nucleotides line up with TRBD2. The germline CDR1 and CDR2 sequences are SEHNR and FQNEAQ (reference sequence). The length of the CDR3 is 14 residues. With V trimmed by 5 bases and J by 9 bases, 2 bases remained unmatched. The DNA for the CDR3 is TGTGCCAGCAGCCCGGGACTAGCGGGGGGTGAGCAGTTCTTC. As protein: CASSPGLAGGEQFF.

The chain uses TRBV4-2 and TRBJ2-7, with TRBD1 matching over 8 bases. V lost 5 bases to trimming and J lost 3 bases; unmatched junction nucleotides: 6. CDR1 LGHNA and CDR2 YNFKEQ come from the germline V gene. The CDR3 has 14 amino acids. DNA for the CDR3: TGTGCCAGCAGCTTCGCCGGGACAGGCTACGAGCAGTACTTC. Translated, it gives CASSFAGTGYEQYF.

A note on this clone: The same CDR3 is also encoded by other DNA sequences in this sample. This chain links TRBV5-1 with TRBJ1-4; 7 positions agree with TRBD1. V lost 2 bases to trimming and J lost 5 bases; unmatched junction nucleotides: 3. Germline V CDR1 and CDR2: SGHRS, YFSETQ. The CDR3 consists of 14 residues. CDR3 protein: CASSLRDRNEKLFF. CDR3 DNA: TGCGCCAGCAGCTTAAGGGACAGAAATGAAAAACTGTTTTTT.

The chain couples TRBV7-9 to TRBJ2-2; D is undetermined. Trimming took off 2 bases at V and 1 base at J, with 14 bases between the two ends. This CDR3 is built from 17 residues. Germline V lookup: CDR1 SEHNR, CDR2 FQNEAQ (reference sequence). CDR3 region: CASSLKLANKNTGELFF. In nucleotides, the CDR3 is TGTGCCAGCAGCTTAAAATTGGCCAACAAGAACACCGGGGAGCTGTTTTTT.